This T cell receptor (beta chain) originates from a study of T cells and Merkel cell carcinoma outcomes. Profiled with immunoSEQ multiplex PCR; TCRdb holds only in-frame clones, not every one. The data contain just under 1,500 clones, roughly 82% of them singletons. The germline V gene encodes CDR1 SGHDN and CDR2 FVKESK. Unmatched junction bases numbered 4, after V lost 3 bases and J lost 15 bases. The CDR3 runs 11 residues. Of note for this clone: What it recognizes is unknown.

Whole-study results and caveats: Reportedly, T-cell repertoire with density predicts Merkel cell carcinoma outcomes.

The sample comprised tumor tissue from Merkel cell carcinoma. The chain combines TRBV14 with TRBJ2-4, with TRBD2 matching 8 bases. The source of this sequence is a human donor with Merkel cell carcinoma. CDR3 bases: TGTGCCAGCAGCCATAGCGGGGCGGTGTACTTC. The encoded protein is CASSHSGAVYF.